This entry is about one T cell receptor (beta chain). The source of the sample is a study of shared T cell receptors in the human thymus. CDR3 length: 15 residues. From germline, CDR1 is MGHRA and CDR2 YSYEKL. Trimming stripped 1 base from V and 2 bases from J, with 10 bases between. The protocol was immunoSEQ multiplex PCR, while the TCRdb copy is restricted to in-frame clones and leaves out a portion. This sample has around 730,000 clones, with approximately 85% found just once. In addition, the sample was reused for a study of human thymus T cells. That source adds: Corrective cardiac surgery supplied the resected thymus tissue. Gene usage for V and J segments appeared biased in thymic and blood repertoires. Related reports documented highly overlapping thymic repertoires among unrelated individuals.

The chain joins TRBV4-1 to TRBJ2-3; no reliable D call. The specimen was thymocytes. This receptor was obtained from a girl under two years old with a congenital heart defect. In DNA, the CDR3 is TGCGCCAGCAGCCAAGGTCGGTCCAACACAGATACGCAGTATTTT. Residues: CASSQGRSNTDTQYF.